The 30 T cell receptor beta chains presented below share a single source sample, sequenced in a study of blood T cell repertoires in COVID-19. The protocol was immunoSEQ multiplex PCR, while the TCRdb copy is restricted to in-frame clones and leaves out a portion. The data contain hundreds of thousands of clones, roughly nine tenths of them seen just once; the ten biggest clones take up 1%. Sequences were obtained from PBMCs or T cells enriched from blood (not recorded which). These receptors were obtained from a man younger than 30 who had recovered from COVID-19.

J is TRBJ2-2 and V is TRBV10-3, with D perhaps TRBD1 (6 bases). Germline-derived CDR1 and CDR2 are ENHRY and SYGVKD. The CDR3 is made up of 14 amino acids. Trimming pared 9 bases from V and 6 bases from J, leaving 17 bases between. CDR3 protein: CAIQDSPSSGELFF. CDR3 in DNA: TGTGCCATTCAGGACAGCCCCTCTTCCGGGGAGCTGTTTTTT.

This clone occurred many times. The chain recombines TRBV5-8 with TRBJ1-2, with a possible D match to TRBD1 (5 bases). Germline V gene data show CDR1 as SGHTS and CDR2 as YDEGEE. Trimming pared 4 bases from V and 4 bases from J, leaving 14 bases between. This CDR3 is 14 amino acids long. The CDR3 sequence: CASSPGGPLYGYTF. The CDR3 DNA reads TGTGCCAGCAGCCCCGGGGGACCACTCTATGGCTACACCTTC.

This clone has only one observation. The rearrangement uses TRBV4-3 and TRBJ2-1; D gene ambiguous. The CDR3 runs 15 residues. V was trimmed by 3 bases and J by 2 bases, leaving 11 bases between them. Germline-derived CDR1 and CDR2 are LGHNA and YSLEER. In DNA form, the CDR3 reads TGCGCCAGCAGCCAGTCTTCGGCGGCCTACAATGAGCAGTTCTTC. It codes for CASSQSSAAYNEQFF.

This chain links TRBV11-3 with TRBJ2-7, with 10 nucleotides matching TRBD2. This CDR3 is built from 15 residues. V lost 2 bases to trimming and J lost 3 bases; unmatched junction nucleotides: 4. Germline lookup yields CDR1 SGHNT and CDR2 YENEEA. CDR3 coding DNA: TGTGCCAGCAGCTTAAGGGGGACTAGCGACTACGAGCAGTACTTC. Protein product: CASSLRGTSDYEQYF.

The rearrangement links TRBV11-2 to TRBJ1-2; no firm D call. Looked up from germline, CDR1 is SGHAT and CDR2 is FQNNGV. The V and J ends lost 5 bases and 4 bases respectively, with 11 bases between them. This CDR3 has 13 amino acids. The CDR3 coding sequence is TGTGCCAGCAGCCCATTGGGAGCCTATGGCTACACCTTC. Amino acid sequence: CASSPLGAYGYTF. Full variable domain (remainder filled in from reference TRBV11-2 and TRBJ1-2): EAGVAQSPRYKIIEKRQSVAFWCNPISGHATLYWYQQILGQGPKLLIQFQNNGVVDDSQLPKDRFSAERLKGVDSTLKIQPAKLEDSAVYLCASSPLGAYGYTFGSGTRLTVV.

J is TRBJ2-2 and V is TRBV24-1, with D hard to call. Germline V gene lookup returns CDR1 KGHDR and CDR2 SFDVKD. This CDR3 comprises 12 residues. The V and J ends lost 4 bases and 7 bases respectively, with 6 bases between them. The CDR3 bases are TGTGCCACCAGTGAAGAGCTCGGGGAGCTGTTTTTT. Translating it yields CATSEELGELFF.

The chain employs TRBV10-2 and TRBJ2-2, with TRBD2 as a possible D gene (5 bases). There are 15 residues in the CDR3. The V end lost 0 bases, the J end lost 5 bases, and 10 bases lay between the germline ends. Germline assignment: CDR1 WSHSY and CDR2 SAAADI. The CDR3 loop is CASSESLRTTGELFF. The CDR3 coding sequence is TGCGCCAGCAGTGAGTCGTTGAGGACTACCGGGGAGCTGTTTTTT.

This chain joins TRBV5-8 and TRBJ2-7; D gene unclear. The germline V and J ends were trimmed by 0 bases and 7 bases, with 14 bases remaining between them. This CDR3 spans 14 amino acids. Germline CDR1 and CDR2: SGHTS and YDEGEE. The CDR3 bases are TGTGCCAGCAGCTTGGCCGGGTCAGCTGGAGAGCAGTACTTC. Encoded protein: CASSLAGSAGEQYF.

V and J are TRBV28 and TRBJ1-6; 8 bases are a match to TRBD1. The germline V gene encodes CDR1 MDHEN and CDR2 SYDVKM. V dropped 5 bases and J dropped 7; count of bases not matched to a gene: 7. The CDR3 runs 15 residues. The CDR3, as DNA: TGTGCCAGCAGTATAGGACAGGGCAGAAATTCACCCCTCCACTTT. Protein product: CASSIGQGRNSPLHF.

CDR3: CASSTGQETYEQYF. CDR3 nucleotide sequence: TGCGCCAGCAGCACGGGACAGGAGACCTACGAGCAGTACTTC. The J gene is TRBJ2-7, the V gene TRBV5-1, with 8 bases matching TRBD1. There are 14 residues in the CDR3. V was pared by 4 bases and J by 2 bases, with 5 bases of the junction left unmatched. Germline V CDR1 and CDR2: SGHRS, YFSETQ.

The J gene is TRBJ2-1, the V gene TRBV6-5; possibly TRBD1 for D (5 bases). Trimming stripped 8 bases from V and 1 base from J, with 9 bases between. CDR1 and CDR2 from the germline V gene are MNHEY and SVGAGI. The CDR3 contains 13 residues. The CDR3, as DNA: TGTGCCAGCCCAGGGTGGTCCTACAATGAGCAGTTCTTC. Protein: CASPGWSYNEQFF.

J is TRBJ2-6 and V is TRBV9; tentatively, D is TRBD1 (5 bases). CDR1 is SGDLS and CDR2 is YYNGEE in the germline V gene. CDR3 size: 16 residues. Deletions cut 1 base from V and 0 bases from J, with 8 bases between. CDR3 DNA: TGTGCCAGCAGCGTACGACAGAGCTCTGGGGCCAACGTCCTGACTTTC. Translated: CASSVRQSSGANVLTF. Together with reference TRBV9 and TRBJ2-6, the CDR3 gives the full variable domain: DSGVTQTPKHLITATGQRVTLRCSPRSGDLSVYWYQQSLDQGLQFLIQYYNGEERAKGNILERFSAQQFPDLHSELNLSSLELGDSALYFCASSVRQSSGANVLTFGAGSRLTVL.

The V and J genes are TRBV7-2 and TRBJ2-3, with D possibly TRBD2 on 6 matching bases. This CDR3 comprises 14 residues. Germline V gives CDR1 SGHTA, CDR2 FQGNSA. The germline V and J ends were trimmed by 8 bases and 0 bases, with 12 bases remaining between them. CDR3 in DNA: TGTGCCAGCTCCCCGGCGGGGAGCACAGATACGCAGTATTTT. This encodes CASSPAGSTDTQYF.

CDR3 region: CASGPLGGANEQFF. The CDR3 coding sequence is TGTGCCAGCGGCCCATTAGGGGGAGCAAATGAGCAGTTCTTC. The chain has TRBV5-6 and TRBJ2-1; D may be TRBD1 (6 bases). CDR3 length: 14 residues. The V gene's germline CDR1 is SGHDT and CDR2 YYEEEE. V was pared by 7 bases and J by 7 bases, with 18 bases between.

V gene TRBV7-9 combines with J gene TRBJ2-5; 15 bases are shared with TRBD2. Trimming took 5 bases from V and 7 from J; bases not matched to a gene: 8. The CDR3 is made up of 16 amino acids. Per the germline V gene, CDR1 is SEHNR and CDR2 is FQNEAQ (reference sequence). This CDR3 reads CASSPGLAGGHRTQYF. CDR3 in DNA: TGTGCCAGCAGCCCCGGACTAGCGGGGGGGCACCGGACCCAGTACTTC.

CDR3 sequence reads: CASNHVRGFYGYTF. For the CDR3, the DNA is TGTGCCAGCAACCACGTCCGGGGGTTCTATGGCTACACCTTC. The chain has TRBV21-1 and TRBJ1-2. TRBV21-1 corresponds to a pseudogene. The CDR3 covers 14 residues.

The rearrangement joins TRBV11-2 to TRBJ1-1, with TRBD1 as a possible D gene (6 bases). Germline CDR1 reads SGHAT; CDR2 reads FQNNGV. V was shortened by 4 bases and J by 1 base, with 16 bases between the two germline ends. The CDR3 is 16 amino acids. CDR3: CASSSLKGHRNTEAFF. In DNA, the CDR3 is TGTGCCAGCAGCTCCCTAAAGGGACACCGGAACACTGAAGCTTTCTTT.

J is TRBJ1-6 and V is TRBV27; 9 bases map to TRBD1. This CDR3 has 16 amino acids. Germline V gene sequence: CDR1 MNHEY, CDR2 SMNVEV (reference sequence). The V and J ends lost 8 bases and 4 bases, in that order; junction bases with no gene match: 9. The CDR3 reads CASSTGTGHYNSPLHF. DNA for the CDR3: TGTGCCAGCTCTACCGGGACAGGGCATTATAATTCACCCCTCCACTTT.

The chain's CDR3 is CASTTSGSAGGPYNEQFF. The CDR3 nucleotides read TGTGCCAGCACGACTAGCGGGAGCGCCGGGGGGCCCTACAATGAGCAGTTCTTC. The chain employs TRBV27 and TRBJ2-1; 12 positions agree with TRBD2. The V segment lost 7 bases and the J segment 2 bases; nucleotides outside the gene matches: 12. CDR1 and CDR2 (germline): MNHEY, SMNVEV (reference sequence). CDR3 length: 18 residues.

The rearrangement joins TRBV5-4 to TRBJ2-6; 10 bases match TRBD2. Germline values: CDR1 SGHNT, CDR2 YYREEE (reference sequence). The CDR3 loop spans 17 amino acids. V lost 3 bases to trimming and J lost 2 bases; unmatched junction nucleotides: 5. The CDR3 nucleotides read TGTGCCAGCAGCTACCCTAGCGGGAGAACTGGGGCCAACGTCCTGACTTTC. It is translated as CASSYPSGRTGANVLTF.

This chain connects TRBV9 to TRBJ2-5, with TRBD2 identical over 11 bases. Germline V gene sequence: CDR1 SGDLS, CDR2 YYNGEE. Trimming cost V 0 bases and J 4 bases; bases outside gene matches: 8. This CDR3 spans 17 amino acids. The CDR3 reads CASSVGSSGGARETQYF. The CDR3 region has the DNA TGTGCCAGCAGCGTAGGAAGTAGCGGGGGGGCGCGAGAGACCCAGTACTTC.

This sequence joins TRBV11-3 and TRBJ2-1; 11 bases are shared with TRBD2. Looked up from germline, CDR1 is SGHNT and CDR2 is YENEEA. J lost 5 bases, V lost 0 bases, and 6 bases had no gene match. The CDR3 runs 17 residues. This CDR3 is CASSLDYSGGAHNEQFF. Written as DNA, the CDR3 is TGTGCCAGCAGCTTAGACTATAGCGGGGGGGCCCACAATGAGCAGTTCTTC.

This rearrangement joins TRBV18 to TRBJ2-7, with D maybe TRBD1 (7 bases). V lost 3 bases and J 6 bases, leaving 15 bases between the germline ends. This CDR3 has 14 amino acids. Germline V CDR1 and CDR2: KGHSH, LQKENI. For the CDR3, the DNA is TGTGCCAGCTCACCTCCGATGGAGGGGGCCGAGCAGTACTTC. The encoded protein is CASSPPMEGAEQYF.

The V and J genes are TRBV5-1 and TRBJ2-2; D remains unclear. This CDR3 comprises 15 residues. Germline V lookup: CDR1 SGHRS, CDR2 YFSETQ. Between the trimmed V and J ends, which lost 1 base and 6 bases, there was a span of 13 bases. This CDR3 is CASSLSLPGAGELFF. CDR3 bases: TGCGCCAGCAGCTTGTCTCTACCCGGTGCCGGGGAGCTGTTTTTT.

This clone was seen only once. The rearrangement uses TRBV9 and TRBJ2-3, with TRBD2 matching 10 bases. The CDR3 runs to 18 residues. The ends lost 4 bases at V and 3 bases at J; junction bases unmatched: 14. Germline V gene lookup returns CDR1 SGDLS and CDR2 YYNGEE. In nucleotides, the CDR3 is TGTGCCAGCAGCACCCCCGGGACTAGCGCGGGTAATACAGATACGCAGTATTTT. Translated: CASSTPGTSAGNTDTQYF.

The V gene is TRBV5-1, the J gene TRBJ2-5; 10 bases align to TRBD2. Germline CDR1 reads SGHRS; CDR2 reads YFSETQ. CDR3 length: 15 residues. V was clipped by 0 bases and J by 2 bases; unmatched bases: 1. For the CDR3, the DNA is TGCGCCAGCAGCTTGGCACTAGCGGGGCAAGAGACCCAGTACTTC. This gives the protein CASSLALAGQETQYF.

The chain joins TRBV5-1 to TRBJ2-7; TRBD1 matches 8 bases. With V trimmed by 2 bases and J by 6 bases, 7 bases remained unmatched. CDR3 size: 14 residues. The germline CDR1 and CDR2 sequences are SGHRS and YFSETQ. The CDR3 sequence is CASSFLQGAGEQYF. CDR3 nucleotide sequence: TGCGCCAGCAGCTTCCTCCAGGGGGCAGGCGAGCAGTACTTC.

This clone was seen only once. The gene calls are TRBV4-2 and TRBJ1-3; D ambiguous. From germline, CDR1 is LGHNA and CDR2 YNFKEQ. The CDR3 is 17 amino acids. V was trimmed by 2 bases and J by 0 bases, leaving 14 bases between them. CDR3: CASSQQTVAVSGNTIYF. The CDR3 DNA reads as TGTGCCAGCAGCCAACAAACCGTTGCAGTCTCTGGAAACACCATATATTTT.

The rearrangement uses TRBV3-1 (or the pseudogene TRBV3-2) and TRBJ1-5; D call uncertain. The CDR3 contains 15 residues. Trimming pared 3 bases from V and 1 base from J, leaving 10 bases between. Germline V CDR1 and CDR2: LGHDT, YNNKEL (reference sequence). The CDR3 loop reads CASSQRTESNQPQHF. The CDR3 nucleotides read TGTGCCAGCAGCCAGCGTACCGAGAGCAATCAGCCCCAGCATTTT.

This chain links TRBV19 with TRBJ2-2; D perhaps matches TRBD1 (6 bases). CDR3 length: 13 residues. From germline, CDR1 is LNHDA and CDR2 SQIVND (reference sequence). V was pared by 5 bases and J by 6 bases, with 10 bases between. CDR3 sequence (DNA): TGTGCCAGTAGTCCACAGGGTCCCGGGGAGCTGTTTTTT. Encoded protein: CASSPQGPGELFF.